This TCR beta chain was obtained from a study of monozygotic twins with inflammatory bowel disease. Following a re-call of the 5' RACE reads, TCRdb has one entry per CDR3 protein and lacks DNA. This listing includes 400,000 or so distinct CDR3 sequences. Germline V gene sequence: CDR1 DFQATT, CDR2 SNEGSKA (reference sequence). The CDR3 consists of 15 residues. V is TRBV20-1 and J is TRBJ2-2; TCRdb picks TRBD2, but there is no DNA to check that call. The sequence derives from a human donor with ulcerative colitis or Crohn's disease, or a healthy co-twin of an affected twin (not recorded which). What was sequenced was blood. CDR3 residues: CSARGATSNTGELFF.